The 4 T cell receptor beta chains listed next were all sequenced from one sample in a study of CD8 T cells in ankylosing spondylitis. TCRdb re-called the 5' RACE reads through MiXCR, storing one row per CDR3 protein. This table has approximately 260,000 distinct CDR3 sequences, 18% appearing once. The sequenced material came from blood, either unsorted or a sorted T cell fraction (not recorded which). These receptors came from a male donor with ankylosing spondylitis or in good health (not recorded which).

This clonotype was observed a handful of times. This chain links TRBV29-1 with TRBJ2-1, with D perhaps matching TRBD2 (5 bases). Germline CDR1 SQVTM, CDR2 ANQGSEA. Deletions cut 5 bases from V and 4 bases from J, with 9 bases between. The CDR3 contains 12 residues. CDR3 residues: CSVFGNYNEQFF. DNA for the CDR3: TGCAGCGTTTTCGGGAATTACAATGAGCAGTTCTTC.

The chain employs TRBV4-1 and TRBJ2-1; the match to TRBD1 covers 10 bases. The J segment lost 5 bases and the V segment lost 0 bases, leaving 4 bases of the junction unmatched. Germline V gives CDR1 MGHRA, CDR2 YSYEKL. The CDR3 totals 16 residues. The CDR3 protein is CASSQDPGTGDNEQFF. CDR3 bases: TGCGCCAGCAGCCAAGATCCGGGGACAGGGGACAATGAGCAGTTCTTC.

This clonotype showed up many times. Because the CDR3's place on the DNA is in doubt, the DNA is left out and the CDR3 is given as listed by TCRdb. The rearrangement uses TRBV27 and TRBJ1-1; the table gives TRBD1 as D, unverified against the DNA. Germline assignment: CDR1 MNHEY and CDR2 SMNVEV (reference sequence). A total of 14 residues make up the CDR3, ends included. The CDR3 here is CASSSSQDTAEAFF.

V and J are TRBV9 and TRBJ2-7; 9 nucleotides agree with TRBD2. The trim removed 3 bases at V and 3 bases at J, leaving 10 bases unmatched. CDR3 length: 16 residues. CDR1 and CDR2 (germline): SGDLS, YYNGEE. CDR3 protein: CASSGGGGITDYEQYF. CDR3 DNA: TGTGCCAGCAGCGGCGGGGGGGGGATTACGGACTACGAGCAGTACTTC.